These 28 T cell receptor beta chains were all obtained from the same sample, sequenced in a study of regulatory T cells in long-lasting Graves disease. Time point: newly diagnosed GD, antithyroid drugs for less than 3 months. Isolated PBMC RNA provided the starting material for the TCR library. Combining iRepertoire HTBI primers with Arm-PCR of CDR3 regions, the authors built TCR beta libraries. Using its own MiXCR run on the multiplex PCR reads, TCRdb lists one record per CDR3 protein. The sample has over 400,000 distinct CDR3 sequences, roughly 15% seen once. The same data also contributed to another study, on T cells in Graves' hyperthyroidism and ophthalmopathy.

The specimen comprised peripheral blood mononuclear cells (PBMCs), sampled at new diagnosis, from a patient treated with antithyroid drugs. These receptors came from a woman between 45 and 65 years old with Graves disease.

A word on this clonotype: Since a much larger clone is just one base distant, this may be a read error. The J gene is TRBJ2-7, the V gene TRBV18, with 7 nucleotides matching TRBD1. This CDR3 has 16 amino acids. V lost 0 bases to trimming and J lost 7 bases; unmatched junction nucleotides: 12. Germline V gene lookup returns CDR1 KGHSH and CDR2 LQKENI. DNA of the CDR3: TGTGCCAGCTCACCACCCAGACAGGGACCCTCGGATGAGCAGTACTTC. Encoded protein: CASSPPRQGPSDEQYF.

This clonotype came up a few times. The V and J genes are TRBV18 and TRBJ2-2; 10 positions agree with TRBD2. V trimming: 2 bases; J trimming: 4 bases; junction bases outside the gene matches: 4. The CDR3 sequence is 16 residues long. Germline V CDR1 and CDR2: KGHSH, LQKENI. CDR3: CASSPVLAGSTGELFF. The CDR3 bases are TGTGCCAGCTCACCAGTACTAGCGGGAAGCACCGGGGAGCTGTTTTTT. Supplemented by reference TRBV18 and TRBJ2-2, the full variable domain reads NAGVMQNPRHLVRRRGQEARLRCSPMKGHSHVYWYRQLPEEGLKFMVYLQKENIIDESGMPKERFSAEFPKEGPSILRIQQVVRGDSAAYFCASSPVLAGSTGELFFGEGSRLTVL.

This clonotype showed up many times. The chain carries TRBV20-1 and TRBJ2-7; 7 bases are a match to TRBD2. The CDR3 is made up of 14 amino acids. The V gene's germline CDR1 is DFQATT and CDR2 SNEGSKA (reference sequence). V gave up 2 bases and J gave up 0 bases; unmatched junction bases: 4. For the CDR3, the DNA is TGCAGTGCTAGATGGGACTACGCCTCCTACGAGCAGTACTTC. Translated, it gives CSARWDYASYEQYF.

This clonotype came up many times. The chain links TRBV7-7 to TRBJ2-1; 10 bases are shared with TRBD2. The CDR3 runs to 14 residues. Germline values: CDR1 SSHAT, CDR2 FNYEAQ (reference sequence). With 3 bases clipped from V and 7 bases from J, the junction kept 3 bases outside the gene matches. The CDR3 nucleotides read TGTGCCAGCAGCTTTGGGACTAGCGTGAATGAGCAGTTCTTC. This codes for CASSFGTSVNEQFF.

In this sample, this clonotype turned up many times. The rearrangement joins TRBV12-3 or TRBV12-4 to TRBJ2-1; 8 bases align to TRBD2. The J segment lost 7 bases and the V segment lost 4 bases, leaving 15 bases of the junction unmatched. This CDR3 region has 17 residues. The CDR3 DNA reads as TGTGCCAGCAGTTCCAAACGCAGCGGGAGCGGGTGGAATGAGCAGTTCTTC. Its translation is CASSSKRSGSGWNEQFF.

CDR3 DNA sequence: TGCGCCAGCAGCTTGTATTCGGGGGGGACTGAAGCTTTCTTT. Translating it yields CASSLYSGGTEAFF. This chain links TRBV5-1 with TRBJ1-1, with D maybe TRBD1 (5 bases). Germline V CDR1 and CDR2: SGHRS, YFSETQ. The V end lost 1 base, the J end lost 5 bases, and 12 bases lay between the germline ends. The CDR3 extends over 14 amino acids.

This clonotype was seen repeatedly, ten times or more. The chain is built from TRBV27 and TRBJ2-3, with 8 bases lining up with TRBD2. With V trimmed by 4 bases and J by 4 bases, 1 base remained unmatched. This CDR3 region has 13 residues. The V gene's germline CDR1 is MNHEY and CDR2 SMNVEV (reference sequence). The DNA for the CDR3 is TGTGCCAGCAGTTGGCGGGGGGCAGATACGCAGTATTTT. It specifies CASSWRGADTQYF.

This clonotype was seen more than once but under ten times. This chain links TRBV5-5 with TRBJ2-1, with 9 bases fitting TRBD1. The V segment lost 4 bases and the J segment 10 bases; nucleotides outside the gene matches: 6. Germline assignment: CDR1 SGHKS and CDR2 YYEKEE (reference sequence). This CDR3 is 13 amino acids long. Here the CDR3 reads CASSKTGGLEQFF. CDR3 in DNA: TGTGCCAGCAGCAAGACAGGGGGTTTGGAGCAGTTCTTC.

The CDR3 here is CASRAGESPLHF. Written as DNA, the CDR3 is TGTGCCAGCAGGGCAGGGGAATCACCCCTCCACTTT. The chain combines TRBV6-1 with TRBJ1-6, with D maybe TRBD1 (6 bases). Germline V gene lookup returns CDR1 MNHNS and CDR2 SASEGT. Trimming left V 6 bases short and J 10 bases short, with 10 bases between. The CDR3 has 12 residues.

This clonotype was counted ten times or more. The chain joins TRBV6-2 or TRBV6-3 to TRBJ2-3, with D perhaps matching TRBD1 or TRBD2 (5 bases each). Looked up from germline, CDR1 is MNHEY and CDR2 is SVGEGT. Trimming left V 0 bases short and J 0 bases short, with 10 bases between. The CDR3 extends over 16 amino acids. DNA of the CDR3: TGTGCCAGCAGTTACTCGGGGACGGATAGCACAGATACGCAGTATTTT. The encoded protein is CASSYSGTDSTDTQYF.

On this clonotype: One end of the junction does not line up with germline, which may come from a read error. The chain has TRBV18 and TRBJ1-4, with TRBD1 identical over 9 bases. The CDR3 has 14 amino acids. Germline V lookup: CDR1 KGHSH, CDR2 LQKENI. CDR3 residues: CASSRQGDSEELFF. In DNA form, the CDR3 reads TGTGCCAGCTCAAGACAGGGGGATAGTGAAGAACTGTTTTTT.

Note on this clonotype: A single base separates this from a much larger clone, so it may be a read error. This rearrangement joins TRBV2 to TRBJ2-1; 7 bases are shared with TRBD1. The J call may be in error: the DNA end matches TRBJ2-7 better. This CDR3 has 14 residues. Per the germline V gene, CDR1 is SNHLY and CDR2 is FYNNEI. The CDR3 here is CASSERGQRDEQYF. The CDR3 DNA reads as TGTGCCAGCAGTGAGAGGGGACAGAGGGATGAGCAGTACTTC.

The chain has TRBV20-1 and TRBJ2-5; a weak D match, TRBD1 (6 bases). The CDR3 sequence is 13 residues long. Germline-derived CDR1 and CDR2 are DFQATT and SNEGSKA (reference sequence). The germline V and J ends were trimmed by 8 bases and 2 bases, with 15 bases remaining between them. The CDR3 region is CSILTGPQETQYF. The CDR3 DNA reads as TGCAGTATTTTGACAGGTCCACAAGAGACCCAGTACTTC.

In its sample, this clonotype was seen a few times. The J gene is TRBJ2-3, the V gene TRBV30; perhaps TRBD1 as D (7 bases). CDR3 length: 15 amino acids. Germline loops: CDR1 GTSNPN, CDR2 SVGIG (reference sequence). Between the trimmed V and J ends, which lost 4 bases and 11 bases, there was a span of 25 bases. The CDR3 protein is CAWTVAGGSQGGQYF. In DNA form, the CDR3 reads TGTGCCTGGACTGTGGCGGGCGGTTCGCAGGGGGGGCAGTATTTT.

This clonotype appeared many times. The J gene is TRBJ2-5, the V gene TRBV29-1, with D tentatively TRBD2 (5 bases). The length of the CDR3 is 13 residues. The germline V gene has CDR1 SQVTM and CDR2 ANQGSEA. V was shortened by 8 bases and J by 5 bases, with 18 bases between the two germline ends. The CDR3 DNA sequence: TGCAGCTTCCAAGGCGGGCCCTGGGAGACCCAGTACTTC. It encodes CSFQGGPWETQYF.

The CDR3 region has the DNA TGCGCCAGCAGTGACCGGGACAGGGCATTCCCCCAGTACTTC. Residues: CASSDRDRAFPQYF. This rearrangement joins TRBV10-1 to TRBJ2-7; 9 bases agree with TRBD1. This CDR3 contains 14 residues. V lost 3 bases and J lost 10; bases outside the gene matches: 10. CDR1 WNHNN and CDR2 SYGVQD come from the germline V gene (reference sequence).

Points on this clonotype: A read error is the likely source, as a far larger clone sits one nucleotide away. J is TRBJ2-7 and V is TRBV3-1, with D possibly being TRBD1 or TRBD2 (5 bases each). Germline CDR1 LGHDT, CDR2 YNNKEL (reference sequence). The CDR3 has 14 amino acids. The CDR3: CASSLASGPYGQYF. The CDR3 DNA sequence: TGTGCCAGCAGCTTAGCGTCAGGGCCGTACGGGCAGTACTTC.

This clonotype was observed at least ten times. The V and J genes are TRBV10-3 and TRBJ2-7; possible D gene TRBD1, 5 bases. Germline-derived CDR1 and CDR2 are ENHRY and SYGVKD. This CDR3 comprises 17 residues. V lost 0 bases and J lost 9, with 24 bases in between. CDR3 nucleotide sequence: TGTGCCATCAGTGAGTCGCAGGGTCGTTCTACTACCTCTTGGCAGTACTTC. Encoded protein: CAISESQGRSTTSWQYF.

The chain recombines TRBV3-1 with TRBJ2-3, with 13 bases matching TRBD2. From germline, CDR1 is LGHDT and CDR2 YNNKEL (reference sequence). V trimming: 3 bases; J trimming: 0 bases; junction bases outside the gene matches: 3. The CDR3 sequence is 17 residues long. This CDR3 is CASSHGTSGTSTDTQYF. CDR3 nucleotide sequence: TGTGCCAGCAGCCATGGGACTAGCGGGACTAGCACAGATACGCAGTATTTT.

In its sample, this clonotype was seen a few times. The rearrangement joins TRBV25-1 to TRBJ1-1; no clear D. The CDR3 totals 15 residues. Germline CDR1 is MGHDK and CDR2 is SYGVNS. Trimming shortened V by 0 bases and J by 0 bases, and 8 bases separated the two germline ends. Here the CDR3 reads CASSEYSGLNTEAFF. In DNA form, the CDR3 reads TGTGCCAGCAGTGAATATAGTGGACTGAACACTGAAGCTTTCTTT.

This clonotype was picked up a small number of times. The CDR3 does not end in the conserved phenylalanine or tryptophan, so this is likely a read error. It is unclear where the CDR3 begins or ends on the DNA, so no DNA is shown, and the CDR3 is as TCRdb lists it. The rearrangement links TRBV6-1 to TRBJ1-6; the DNA was not used to check the table's D call, TRBD1. From germline, CDR1 is MNHNS and CDR2 SASEGT. The CDR3 is 11 residues long, counting both termini. CDR3 region: CASTEGTGGPR.

There are many counts of this clonotype. The chain recombines TRBV7-2 with TRBJ2-7; TRBD1 matches at 7 bases. Germline loops: CDR1 SGHTA, CDR2 FQGNSA. The CDR3 loop spans 13 amino acids. Trimming removed 5 bases from V and 13 bases from J; junction bases left unmatched: 14. The CDR3 DNA reads TGTGCCAGCAGCCCAGGGGACAGACTCGAATACTACTTC. Amino acid sequence: CASSPGDRLEYYF.

This clonotype showed up just a few times. The germline gene is not matched at one end of the junction; a read error may be the cause. V gene TRBV10-3 combines with J gene TRBJ2-5, with D unclear. This CDR3 is built from 13 residues. From germline, CDR1 is ENHRY and CDR2 SYGVKD. The CDR3 sequence: CATSRLAQETQYF. The CDR3 nucleotides are TGTGCCACCAGTAGATTGGCCCAAGAGACCCAGTACTTC.

This clonotype was counted only a few times. The rearrangement links TRBV3-1 to TRBJ2-5, with D possibly matching TRBD2 (6 bases). Germline assignment: CDR1 LGHDT and CDR2 YNNKEL (reference sequence). The V end was cut by 8 bases, the J end by 1 base, with 11 bases between. The CDR3 is 13 residues long. The CDR3 bases are TGTGCCAGCTGGTTGCGGGGCCAAGAGACCCAGTACTTC. Amino acids: CASWLRGQETQYF.

The table lists this clonotype with a few counts. A single base separates this from a much larger clone, so it may be a read error. CDR3 in amino acids: CASLGSLNTGAFF. The CDR3 nucleotides are TGTGCCAGCCTTGGCAGCCTGAACACTGGAGCTTTCTTT. The chain recombines TRBV6-1 with TRBJ1-1; D is ambiguous. The CDR3 is 13 residues long. In germline, CDR1 is MNHNS, CDR2 SASEGT.

This chain uses TRBV12-5 with TRBJ2-2; TRBD2 agrees at 13 bases. The germline gives CDR1 LGHNT, CDR2 FRNRAP. After removal of 3 bases from V and 0 bases from J, the junction contained 13 bases not matched to a gene. The CDR3 sequence is 21 residues long. The CDR3 nucleotides read TGTGCTAGTGGTTTTAGACTCCAAGGACTAGCGGGAGACGCGAACACCGGGGAGCTGTTTTTT. Encoded protein: CASGFRLQGLAGDANTGELFF.

The table lists this clonotype with many counts. The chain has TRBV9 and TRBJ2-1, with D possibly being TRBD2 (6 bases). Trimming removed 0 bases from V and 12 bases from J, with 19 bases in between. Looked up from germline, CDR1 is SGDLS and CDR2 is YYNGEE. This CDR3 region has 15 residues. CDR3 sequence reads: CASSVETSLPTRQFF. In DNA form, the CDR3 reads TGTGCCAGCAGCGTAGAGACTAGTCTCCCCACAAGGCAGTTCTTC. Together with reference TRBV9 and TRBJ2-1, the CDR3 gives the full variable domain: DSGVTQTPKHLITATGQRVTLRCSPRSGDLSVYWYQQSLDQGLQFLIQYYNGEERAKGNILERFSAQQFPDLHSELNLSSLELGDSALYFCASSVETSLPTRQFFGPGTRLTVL.

This clonotype was recorded a few times. The rearrangement joins TRBV6-9 to TRBJ1-2; maybe TRBD1 (5 bases). This CDR3 spans 13 amino acids. Trimming stripped 3 bases from V and 3 bases from J, with 8 bases between. Germline CDR1 is MNHGY and CDR2 is SVAAGI. In nucleotides, the CDR3 is TGTGCCAGCAGTTACGGGGCCCACTATGGCTACACCTTC. Translating gives CASSYGAHYGYTF.